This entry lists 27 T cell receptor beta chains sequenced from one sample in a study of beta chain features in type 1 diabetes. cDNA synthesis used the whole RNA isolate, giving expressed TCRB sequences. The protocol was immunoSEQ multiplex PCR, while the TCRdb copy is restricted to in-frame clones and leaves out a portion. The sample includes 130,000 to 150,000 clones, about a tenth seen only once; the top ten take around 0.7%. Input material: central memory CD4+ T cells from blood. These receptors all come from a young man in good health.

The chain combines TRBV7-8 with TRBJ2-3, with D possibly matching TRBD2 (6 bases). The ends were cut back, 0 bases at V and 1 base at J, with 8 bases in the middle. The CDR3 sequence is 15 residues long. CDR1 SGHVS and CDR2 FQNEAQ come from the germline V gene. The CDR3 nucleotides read TGTGCCAGCAGCTTAGCTCGACTAGGCACAGATACGCAGTATTTT. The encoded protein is CASSLARLGTDTQYF. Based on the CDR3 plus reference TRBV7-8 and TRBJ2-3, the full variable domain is GAGVSQSPRYKVAKRGQDVALRCDPISGHVSLFWYQQALGQGPEFLTYFQNEAQLDKSGLPSDRFFAERPEGSVSTLKIQRTQQEDSAVYLCASSLARLGTDTQYFGPGTRLTVL.

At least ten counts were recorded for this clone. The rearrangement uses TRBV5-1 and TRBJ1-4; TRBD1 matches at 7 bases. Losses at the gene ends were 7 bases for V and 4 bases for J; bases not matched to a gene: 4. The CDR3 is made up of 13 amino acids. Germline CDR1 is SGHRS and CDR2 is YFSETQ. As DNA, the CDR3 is TGCGCCAGCGGGTCAGGGGGTAATGAAAAACTGTTTTTT. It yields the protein CASGSGGNEKLFF.

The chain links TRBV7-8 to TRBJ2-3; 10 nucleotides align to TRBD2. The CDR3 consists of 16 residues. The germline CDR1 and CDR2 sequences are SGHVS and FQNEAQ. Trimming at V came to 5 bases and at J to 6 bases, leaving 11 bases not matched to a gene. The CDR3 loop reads CASSPARLAGRDTQYF. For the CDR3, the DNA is TGTGCCAGCAGCCCCGCCCGACTAGCGGGTCGTGATACGCAGTATTTT.

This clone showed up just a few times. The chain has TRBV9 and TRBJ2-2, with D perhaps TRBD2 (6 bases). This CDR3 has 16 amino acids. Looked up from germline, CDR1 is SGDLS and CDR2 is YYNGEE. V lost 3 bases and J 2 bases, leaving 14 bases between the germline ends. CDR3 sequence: CASSGGSGRNTGELFF. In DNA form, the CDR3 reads TGTGCCAGCAGCGGAGGTTCCGGGAGAAACACCGGGGAGCTGTTTTTT.

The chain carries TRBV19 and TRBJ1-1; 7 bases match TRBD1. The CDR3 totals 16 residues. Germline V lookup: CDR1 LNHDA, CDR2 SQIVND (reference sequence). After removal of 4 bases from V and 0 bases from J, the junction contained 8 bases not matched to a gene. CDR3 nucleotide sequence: TGTGCCAGTAGTACCCCCCGACAGGGTGTGAACACTGAAGCTTTCTTT. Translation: CASSTPRQGVNTEAFF.

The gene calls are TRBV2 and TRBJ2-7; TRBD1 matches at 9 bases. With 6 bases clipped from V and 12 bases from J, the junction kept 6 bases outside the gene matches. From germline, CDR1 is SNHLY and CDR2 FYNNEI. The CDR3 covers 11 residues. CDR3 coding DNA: TGTGCCAGCAGCTTAGGGACAGGGCTGTACTTC. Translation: CASSLGTGLYF.

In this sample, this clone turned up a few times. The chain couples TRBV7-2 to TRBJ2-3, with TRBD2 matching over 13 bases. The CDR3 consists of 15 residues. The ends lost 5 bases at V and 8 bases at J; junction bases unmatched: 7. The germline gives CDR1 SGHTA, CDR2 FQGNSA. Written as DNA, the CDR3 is TGTGCCAGCAGCCCGACTAGCGGGGGGACGGGTACGCAGTATTTT. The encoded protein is CASSPTSGGTGTQYF.

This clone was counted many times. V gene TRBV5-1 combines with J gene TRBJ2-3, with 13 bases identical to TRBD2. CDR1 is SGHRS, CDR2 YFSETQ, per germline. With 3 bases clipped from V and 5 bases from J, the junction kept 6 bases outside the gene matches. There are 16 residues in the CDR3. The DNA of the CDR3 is TGCGCCAGCAGCTCCCGACTAGCGGGGGGTGTAGATACGCAGTATTTT. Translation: CASSSRLAGGVDTQYF.

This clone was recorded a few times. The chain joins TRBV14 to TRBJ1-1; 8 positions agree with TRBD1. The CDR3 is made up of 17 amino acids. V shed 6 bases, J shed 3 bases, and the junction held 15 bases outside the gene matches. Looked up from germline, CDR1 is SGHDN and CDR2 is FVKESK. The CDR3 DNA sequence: TGTGCCAGCAGAGAGACAATTGGGGACAGGCAGGACACTGAAGCTTTCTTT. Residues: CASRETIGDRQDTEAFF.

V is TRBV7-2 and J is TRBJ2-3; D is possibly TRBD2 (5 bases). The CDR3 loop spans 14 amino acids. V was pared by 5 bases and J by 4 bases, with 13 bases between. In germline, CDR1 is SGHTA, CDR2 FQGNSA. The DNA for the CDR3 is TGTGCCAGCAGCAGGACCGGAGGTGCAGATACGCAGTATTTT. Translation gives CASSRTGGADTQYF.

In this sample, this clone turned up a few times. The chain's CDR3 is CASSGQLNTEAFF. The CDR3, as DNA: TGTGCCAGCAGCGGGCAGCTGAACACTGAAGCTTTCTTT. The chain recombines TRBV7-2 with TRBJ1-1; no clear D gene. This CDR3 has 13 amino acids. V was cut by 5 bases and J by 0 bases, with 7 bases left in between. Looked up from germline, CDR1 is SGHTA and CDR2 is FQGNSA. The full variable domain, rest sourced from reference TRBV7-2 and TRBJ1-1, is GAGVSQSPSNKVTEKGKDVELRCDPISGHTALYWYRQSLGQGLEFLIYFQGNSAPDKSGLPSDRFSAERTGGSVSTLTIQRTQQEDSAVYLCASSGQLNTEAFFGQGTRLTVV.

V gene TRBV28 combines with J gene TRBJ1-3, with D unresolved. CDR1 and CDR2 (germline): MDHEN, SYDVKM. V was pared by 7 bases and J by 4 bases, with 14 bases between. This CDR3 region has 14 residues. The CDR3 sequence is CASTTPGLGNTIYF. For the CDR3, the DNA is TGTGCCAGCACCACGCCAGGTTTGGGAAACACCATATATTTT.

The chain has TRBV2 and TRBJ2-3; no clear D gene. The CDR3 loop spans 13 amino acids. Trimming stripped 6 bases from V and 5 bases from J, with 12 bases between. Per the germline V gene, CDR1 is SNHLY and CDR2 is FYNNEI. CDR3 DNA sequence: TGTGCCAGCAGCCCGCTAGTGGGAGATACGCAGTATTTT. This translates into CASSPLVGDTQYF.

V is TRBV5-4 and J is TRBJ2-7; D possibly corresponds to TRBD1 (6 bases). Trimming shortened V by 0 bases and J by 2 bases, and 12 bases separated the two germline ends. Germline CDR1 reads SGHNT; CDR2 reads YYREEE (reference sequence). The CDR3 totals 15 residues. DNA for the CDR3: TGTGCCAGCAGCTTGGATCAGGGGACCCCCTACGAGCAGTACTTC. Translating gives CASSLDQGTPYEQYF.

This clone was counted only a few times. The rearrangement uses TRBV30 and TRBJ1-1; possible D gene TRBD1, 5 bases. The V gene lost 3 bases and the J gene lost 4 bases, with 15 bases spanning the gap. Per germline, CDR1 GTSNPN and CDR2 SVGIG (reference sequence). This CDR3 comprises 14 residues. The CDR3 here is CAWRGSRGSTEAFF. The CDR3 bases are TGTGCCTGGAGGGGGTCTCGGGGGAGCACTGAAGCTTTCTTT.

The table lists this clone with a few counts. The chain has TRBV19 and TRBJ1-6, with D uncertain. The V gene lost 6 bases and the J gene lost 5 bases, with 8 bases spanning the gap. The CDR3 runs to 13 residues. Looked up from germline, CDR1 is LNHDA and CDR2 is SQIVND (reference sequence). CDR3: CASSPRDNSPLHF. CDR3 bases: TGTGCCAGTAGCCCCCGGGATAATTCACCCCTCCACTTT. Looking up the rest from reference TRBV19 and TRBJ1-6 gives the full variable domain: DGGITQSPKYLFRKEGQNVTLSCEQNLNHDAMYWYRQDPGQGLRLIYYSQIVNDFQKGDIAEGYSVSREKKESFPLTVTSAQKNPTAFYLCASSPRDNSPLHFGNGTRLTVT.

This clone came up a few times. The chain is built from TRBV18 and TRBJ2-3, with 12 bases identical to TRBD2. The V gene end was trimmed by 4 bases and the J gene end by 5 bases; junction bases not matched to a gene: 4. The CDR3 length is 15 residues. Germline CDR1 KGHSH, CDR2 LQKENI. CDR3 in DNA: TGTGCCAGCTCACGCCGGACTAGCGGGGAAGATACGCAGTATTTT. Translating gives CASSRRTSGEDTQYF.

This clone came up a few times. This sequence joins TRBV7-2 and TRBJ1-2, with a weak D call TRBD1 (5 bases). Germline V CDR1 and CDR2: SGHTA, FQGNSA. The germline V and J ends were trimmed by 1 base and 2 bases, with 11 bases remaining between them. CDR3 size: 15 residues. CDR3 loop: CASSLGVRQNYGYTF. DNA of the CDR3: TGTGCCAGCAGCTTAGGTGTGAGACAGAACTATGGCTACACCTTC.

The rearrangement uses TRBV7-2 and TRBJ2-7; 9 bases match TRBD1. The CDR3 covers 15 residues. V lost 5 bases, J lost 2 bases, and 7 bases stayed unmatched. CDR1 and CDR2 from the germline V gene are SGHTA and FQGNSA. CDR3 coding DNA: TGTGCCAGCAGCGCGACGGGACAGGGTGCCTACGAGCAGTACTTC. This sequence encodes CASSATGQGAYEQYF.

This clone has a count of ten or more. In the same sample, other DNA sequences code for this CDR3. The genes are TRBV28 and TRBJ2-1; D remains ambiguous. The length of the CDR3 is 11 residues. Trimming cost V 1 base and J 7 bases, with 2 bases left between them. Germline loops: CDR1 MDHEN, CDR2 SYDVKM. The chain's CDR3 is CASSLSNEQFF. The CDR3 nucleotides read TGTGCCAGCAGTTTATCAAATGAGCAGTTCTTC.

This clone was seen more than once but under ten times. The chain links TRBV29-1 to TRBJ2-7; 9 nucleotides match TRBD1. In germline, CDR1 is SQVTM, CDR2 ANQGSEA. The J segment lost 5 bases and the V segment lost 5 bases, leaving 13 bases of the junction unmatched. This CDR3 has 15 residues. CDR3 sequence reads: CSVKRSRDREDEQYF. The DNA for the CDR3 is TGCAGCGTTAAGAGGAGCCGGGACAGGGAGGACGAGCAGTACTTC.

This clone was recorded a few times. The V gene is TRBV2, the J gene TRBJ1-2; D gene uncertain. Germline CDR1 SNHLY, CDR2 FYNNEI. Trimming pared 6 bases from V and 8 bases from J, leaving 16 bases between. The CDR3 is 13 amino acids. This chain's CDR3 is CASRPLWEGGYTF. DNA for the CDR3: TGTGCCAGCAGGCCGTTGTGGGAGGGAGGCTACACCTTC.

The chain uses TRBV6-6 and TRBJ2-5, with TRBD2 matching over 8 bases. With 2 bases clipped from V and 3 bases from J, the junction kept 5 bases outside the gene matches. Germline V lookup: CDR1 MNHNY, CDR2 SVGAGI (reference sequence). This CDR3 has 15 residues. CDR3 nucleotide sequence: TGTGCCAGCAGTTACCCGGCGGGGGGCAAAGAGACCCAGTACTTC. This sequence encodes CASSYPAGGKETQYF.

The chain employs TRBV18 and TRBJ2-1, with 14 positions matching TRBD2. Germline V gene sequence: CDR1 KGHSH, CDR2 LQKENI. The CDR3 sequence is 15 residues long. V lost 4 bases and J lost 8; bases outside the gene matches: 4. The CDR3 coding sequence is TGTGCCAGCTCACTGACTAGCGGGGGGGTCGATGAGCAGTTCTTC. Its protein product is CASSLTSGGVDEQFF.

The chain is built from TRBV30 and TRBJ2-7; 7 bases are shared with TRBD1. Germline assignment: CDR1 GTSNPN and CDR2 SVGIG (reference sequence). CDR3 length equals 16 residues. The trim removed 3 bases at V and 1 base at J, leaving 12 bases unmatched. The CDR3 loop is CAWRALQGRFSYEQYF. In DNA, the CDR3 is TGTGCCTGGAGGGCTCTACAGGGGCGATTTTCCTACGAGCAGTACTTC.

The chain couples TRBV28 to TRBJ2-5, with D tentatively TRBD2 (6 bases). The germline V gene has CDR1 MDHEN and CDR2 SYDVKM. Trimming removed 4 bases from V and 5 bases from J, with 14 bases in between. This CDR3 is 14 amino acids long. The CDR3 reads CASSSQLARETQYF. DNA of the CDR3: TGTGCCAGCAGTTCACAACTAGCTCGGGAGACCCAGTACTTC.

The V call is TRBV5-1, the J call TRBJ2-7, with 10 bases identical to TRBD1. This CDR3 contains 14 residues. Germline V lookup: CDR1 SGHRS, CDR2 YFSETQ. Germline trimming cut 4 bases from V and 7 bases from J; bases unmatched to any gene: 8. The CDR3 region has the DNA TGCGCCAGCAGCGGACCGGGACAGGGGTTTGAGCAGTACTTC. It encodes CASSGPGQGFEQYF. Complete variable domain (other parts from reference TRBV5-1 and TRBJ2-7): KAGVTQTPRYLIKTRGQQVTLSCSPISGHRSVSWYQQTPGQGLQFLFEYFSETQRNKGNFPGRFSGRQFSNSRSEMNVSTLELGDSALYLCASSGPGQGFEQYFGPGTRLTVT.